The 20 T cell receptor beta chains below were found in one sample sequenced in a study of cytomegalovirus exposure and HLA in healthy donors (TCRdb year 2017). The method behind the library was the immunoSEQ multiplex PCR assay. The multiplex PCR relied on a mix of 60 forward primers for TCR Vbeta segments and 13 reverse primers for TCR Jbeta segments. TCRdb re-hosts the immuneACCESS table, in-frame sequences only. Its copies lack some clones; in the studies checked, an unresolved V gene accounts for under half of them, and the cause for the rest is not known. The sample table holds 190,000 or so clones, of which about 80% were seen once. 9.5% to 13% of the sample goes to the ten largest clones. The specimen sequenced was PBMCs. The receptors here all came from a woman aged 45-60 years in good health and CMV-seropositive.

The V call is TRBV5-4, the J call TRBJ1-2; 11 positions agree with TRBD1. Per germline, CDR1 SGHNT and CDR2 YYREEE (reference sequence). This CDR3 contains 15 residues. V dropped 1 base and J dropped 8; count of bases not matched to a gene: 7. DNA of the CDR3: TGTGCCAGCAGCTTGTTCGGGACAGGGGGAGAGGGCTACACCTTC. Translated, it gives CASSLFGTGGEGYTF.

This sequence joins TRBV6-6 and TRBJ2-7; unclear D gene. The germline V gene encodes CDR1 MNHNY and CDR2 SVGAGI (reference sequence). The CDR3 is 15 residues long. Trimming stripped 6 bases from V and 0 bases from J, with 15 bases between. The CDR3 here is CASSPLATNSYEQYF. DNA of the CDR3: TGTGCCAGCAGCCCCCTCGCGACAAACTCCTACGAGCAGTACTTC.

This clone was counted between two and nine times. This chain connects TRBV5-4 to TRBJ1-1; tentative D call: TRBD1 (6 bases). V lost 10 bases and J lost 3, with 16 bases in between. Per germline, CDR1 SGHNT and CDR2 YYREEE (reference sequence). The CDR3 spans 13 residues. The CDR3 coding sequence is TGTGCCTCTAAAAGTCCAGGGGACACTGAAGCTTTCTTT. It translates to CASKSPGDTEAFF.

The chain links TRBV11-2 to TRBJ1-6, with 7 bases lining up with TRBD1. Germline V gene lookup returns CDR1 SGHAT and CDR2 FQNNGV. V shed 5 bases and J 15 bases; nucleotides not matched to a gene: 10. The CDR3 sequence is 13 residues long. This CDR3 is CASSPQGGQHLHF. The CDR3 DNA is TGTGCCAGCAGCCCCCAAGGGGGACAGCACCTCCACTTT.

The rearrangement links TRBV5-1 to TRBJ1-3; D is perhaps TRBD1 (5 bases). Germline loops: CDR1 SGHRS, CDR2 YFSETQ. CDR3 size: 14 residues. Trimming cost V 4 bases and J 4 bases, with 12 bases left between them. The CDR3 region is CASSQGYAGNTIYF. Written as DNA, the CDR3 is TGCGCCAGCAGCCAGGGATATGCAGGAAACACCATATATTTT.

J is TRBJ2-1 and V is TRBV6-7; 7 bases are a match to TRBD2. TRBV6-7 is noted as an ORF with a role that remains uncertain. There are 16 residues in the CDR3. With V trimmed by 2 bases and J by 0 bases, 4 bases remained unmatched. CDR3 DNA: TGTGCCAGCAGTTACCCGCCGGGAGGCTCCTACAATGAGCAGTTCTTC. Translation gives CASSYPPGGSYNEQFF.

The CDR3 loop is CASNLQVPPYGYTF. The CDR3 DNA sequence: TGTGCCAGCAACTTACAGGTTCCCCCCTATGGCTACACCTTC. The V gene is TRBV2, the J gene TRBJ1-2, with D possibly matching TRBD1 (5 bases). Trimming pared 7 bases from V and 4 bases from J, leaving 16 bases between. The CDR3 contains 14 residues. Germline V gives CDR1 SNHLY, CDR2 FYNNEI.

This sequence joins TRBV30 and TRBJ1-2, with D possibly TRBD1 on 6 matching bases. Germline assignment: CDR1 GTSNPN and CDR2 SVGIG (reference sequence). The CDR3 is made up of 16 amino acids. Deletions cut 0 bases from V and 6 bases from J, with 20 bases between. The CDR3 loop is CAWSVLIGRGGDGYTF. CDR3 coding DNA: TGTGCCTGGAGTGTACTTATAGGAAGAGGGGGAGATGGCTACACCTTC.

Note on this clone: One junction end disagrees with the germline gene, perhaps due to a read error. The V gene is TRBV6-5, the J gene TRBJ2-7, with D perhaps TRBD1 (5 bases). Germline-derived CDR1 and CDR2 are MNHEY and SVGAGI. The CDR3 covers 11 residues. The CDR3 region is CASSPGLPKNF. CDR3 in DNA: TGTGCCAGCAGTCCAGGGTTGCCCAAGAACTTC.

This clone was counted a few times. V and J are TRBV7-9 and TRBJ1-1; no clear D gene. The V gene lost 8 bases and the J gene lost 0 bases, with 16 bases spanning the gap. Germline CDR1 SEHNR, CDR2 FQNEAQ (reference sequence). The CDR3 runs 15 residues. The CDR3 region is CASAFTTAMNTEAFF. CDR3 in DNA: TGTGCCAGCGCGTTCACTACGGCTATGAACACTGAAGCTTTCTTT.

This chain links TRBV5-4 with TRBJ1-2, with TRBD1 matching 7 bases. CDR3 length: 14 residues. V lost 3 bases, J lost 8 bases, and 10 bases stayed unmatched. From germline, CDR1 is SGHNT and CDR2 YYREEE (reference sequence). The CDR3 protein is CASSSGTVPRGYTF. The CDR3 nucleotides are TGTGCCAGCAGCTCCGGGACAGTCCCAAGGGGCTACACCTTC.

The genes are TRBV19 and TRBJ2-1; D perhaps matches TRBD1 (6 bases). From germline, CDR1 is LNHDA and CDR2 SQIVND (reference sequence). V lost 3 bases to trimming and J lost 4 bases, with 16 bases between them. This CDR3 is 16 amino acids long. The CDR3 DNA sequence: TGTGCCAGTAGTATGATGGGGGCCCGTATTTACAATGAGCAGTTCTTC. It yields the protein CASSMMGARIYNEQFF.

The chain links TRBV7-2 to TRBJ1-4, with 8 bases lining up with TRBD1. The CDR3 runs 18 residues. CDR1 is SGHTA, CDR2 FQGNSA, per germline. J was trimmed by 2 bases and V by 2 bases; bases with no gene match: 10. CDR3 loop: CASSLRAGGAWTNEKLFF. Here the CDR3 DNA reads TGTGCCAGCAGCTTAAGGGCAGGGGGCGCTTGGACTAATGAAAAACTGTTTTTT.

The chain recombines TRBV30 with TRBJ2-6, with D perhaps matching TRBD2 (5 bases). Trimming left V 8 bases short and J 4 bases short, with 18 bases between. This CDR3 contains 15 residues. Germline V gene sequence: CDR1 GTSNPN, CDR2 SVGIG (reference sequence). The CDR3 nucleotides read TGTGCCACCGAAGACGGGGTCTCCGGGGCCAACGTCCTGACTTTC. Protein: CATEDGVSGANVLTF.

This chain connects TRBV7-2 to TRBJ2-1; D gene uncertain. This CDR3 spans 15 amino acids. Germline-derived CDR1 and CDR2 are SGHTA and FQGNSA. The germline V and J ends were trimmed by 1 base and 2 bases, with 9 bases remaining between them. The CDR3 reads CASSLGAATYNEQFF. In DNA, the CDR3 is TGTGCCAGCAGCTTAGGGGCAGCCACCTACAATGAGCAGTTCTTC.

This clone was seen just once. CDR3 sequence: CASRSQGSQETQYF. For the CDR3, the DNA is TGTGCCAGCAGGTCTCAGGGCAGCCAAGAGACCCAGTACTTC. This sequence joins TRBV7-8 and TRBJ2-5; possibly TRBD1 for D (5 bases). Germline V gene sequence: CDR1 SGHVS, CDR2 FQNEAQ. V dropped 6 bases and J dropped 1 base, with 12 bases sitting between them. The CDR3 covers 14 residues.

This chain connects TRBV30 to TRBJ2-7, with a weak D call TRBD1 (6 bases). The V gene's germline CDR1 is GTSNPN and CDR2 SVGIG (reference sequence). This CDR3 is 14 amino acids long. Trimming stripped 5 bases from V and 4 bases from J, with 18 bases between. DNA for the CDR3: TGTGCCTGGTCCCGTGGGCAGGGGATATACGAGCAGTACTTC. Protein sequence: CAWSRGQGIYEQYF. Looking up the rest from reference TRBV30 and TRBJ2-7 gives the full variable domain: SQTIHQWPATLVQPVGSPLSLECTVEGTSNPNLYWYRQAAGRGLQLLFYSVGIGQISSEVPQNLSASRPQDRQFILSSKKLLLSDSGFYLCAWSRGQGIYEQYFGPGTRLTVT.

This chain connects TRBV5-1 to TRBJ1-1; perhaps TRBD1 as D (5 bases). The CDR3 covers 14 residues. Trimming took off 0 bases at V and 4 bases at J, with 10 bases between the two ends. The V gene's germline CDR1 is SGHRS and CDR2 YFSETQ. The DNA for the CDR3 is TGCGCCAGCAGCTTGGCAGGGTATGGCACTGAAGCTTTCTTT. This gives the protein CASSLAGYGTEAFF.

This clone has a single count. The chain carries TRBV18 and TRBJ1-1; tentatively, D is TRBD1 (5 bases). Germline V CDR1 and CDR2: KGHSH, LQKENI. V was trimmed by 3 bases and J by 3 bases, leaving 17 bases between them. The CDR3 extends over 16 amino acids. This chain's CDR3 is CASSPSGAGLDTEAFF. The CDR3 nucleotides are TGTGCCAGCTCACCGTCTGGGGCAGGGTTGGACACTGAAGCTTTCTTT. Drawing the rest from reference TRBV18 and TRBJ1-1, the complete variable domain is NAGVMQNPRHLVRRRGQEARLRCSPMKGHSHVYWYRQLPEEGLKFMVYLQKENIIDESGMPKERFSAEFPKEGPSILRIQQVVRGDSAAYFCASSPSGAGLDTEAFFGQGTRLTVV.

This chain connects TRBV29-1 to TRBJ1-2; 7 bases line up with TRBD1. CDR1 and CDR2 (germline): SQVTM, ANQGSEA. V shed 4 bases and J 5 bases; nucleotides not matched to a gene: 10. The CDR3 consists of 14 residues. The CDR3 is CSVVGQGEGYGYTF. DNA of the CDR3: TGCAGCGTTGTTGGGCAGGGGGAAGGGTATGGCTACACCTTC.